The present TCR beta chain was sequenced within a study of blood T cells in healthy people across ages. This clonotype has more than one count but fewer than ten. For the second PCR, which ran for about 6 to 12 cycles, a sample-barcoded 5' primer and a J-beta primer mix were used. TCRdb fed the 5' RACE reads into MiXCR, producing one record per CDR3 protein. The repertoire has 1.5 million to 2 million distinct CDR3 sequences, around 50% of them found once; the top ten carry approximately 2%. Germline lookup yields CDR1 ENHRY and CDR2 SYGVKD. J gave up 6 bases and V 9 bases, and 7 bases lay outside the gene matches. The CDR3 loop spans 13 amino acids.

Sequencing was carried out using blood. The chain recombines TRBV10-3 with TRBJ2-1, with TRBD1 matching over 8 bases. The clonotype was recovered from a middle-aged woman in good health. Written as DNA, the CDR3 is TGTGCCATTCACAGGGGGTGGACCAATGAGCAGTTCTTC. It yields the protein CAIHRGWTNEQFF.